This is a list of T cell receptor beta chains from one sample in a study of human T cells and chemical hapten exposure. TCRdb re-called the RACE reads with MiXCR, one entry per CDR3 protein. Of about 64,000 distinct CDR3 sequences in the sample, 8% to 13% are singletons; the top ten hold around 2.1%. The starting material was whole blood, obtained in connection with sensitization to the hapten diphenylcyclopropenone (DPC). The receptors come from a woman in her twenties or thirties with alopecia areata. Some clones in this sample may be carry-over from other donors' samples. Both conserved end residues are part of each CDR3. A D gene is named only where the DNA matches it firmly. Where a row states a size, it is once, few, many or the class of an expanded clone; other rows omit it.

J gene | V gene | D gene | clone size | CDR3 DNA | CDR3 protein
TRBJ1-1 | TRBV9 | NA | many | TGTGCCAGCAGCGCGGGACCGAACACTGAAGCTTTCTTT | CASSAGPNTEAFF
TRBJ2-5 | TRBV6-6 | TRBD2 | NA | TGTGCCAGCAGGACTGCTAGCGGGGGGGCCAGAGAGACCCAGTACTTC | CASRTASGGARETQYF
TRBJ2-1 | TRBV12-3/TRBV12-4 | NA | few | TGTGCCAGCAGAAAACTCCTTCAGACGCGGAATGAGCAGTTCTTC | CASRKLLQTRNEQFF
TRBJ2-5 | TRBV5-1 | TRBD1 | few | TGCGCCAGCAGCCCTACAGGGGGATCCCAAGAGACCCAGTACTTC | CASSPTGGSQETQYF
TRBJ1-3 | TRBV3-1 | NA | few | TGTGCCAGCAGCCAGTGGGGGAGCTCTGGAAACACCATATATTTT | CASSQWGSSGNTIYF
TRBJ1-4 | TRBV5-5 | TRBD1 | few | TGTGCCAGCAGCTTGGAATGGACAGGAGGAGAAAAACTGTTTTTT | CASSLEWTGGEKLFF
TRBJ2-2 | TRBV24-1 | NA | few | TGTGCCACCAGGAGGACGGGACCCGGGGAGACCGGGGAGCTGTTTTTT | CATRRTGPGETGELFF
TRBJ2-3 | TRBV28 | TRBD2 | NA | TGTGCCAGCAGTTCTACCGGGACTAGTACAGATACGCAGTATTTT | CASSSTGTSTDTQYF
TRBJ2-3 | TRBV5-1 | TRBD2 | many | TGCGCCAGCTTCCACGGCGGGAGAACAGATACGCAGTATTTT | CASFHGGRTDTQYF
TRBJ2-7 | TRBV18 | TRBD2 | NA | TGTGCCAGCTCATCAGGACTAGCGGGGTCCTACGAGCAGTACTTC | CASSSGLAGSYEQYF
TRBJ2-7 | TRBV3-1 | TRBD1 | many | TGTGCCAGCAGCCTGACAGGGAACTACGAGCAGTACTTC | CASSLTGNYEQYF
TRBJ2-3 | TRBV10-3 | NA | NA | TGTGCCATCAGTGGGCTGGAGGATACGCAGTATTTT | CAISGLEDTQYF
TRBJ1-1 | TRBV24-1 | TRBD1 | NA | TGTGCCACCAGTGACGGGACAGGGGCTTTCGACACTGAAGCTTTCTTT | CATSDGTGAFDTEAFF
TRBJ2-1 | TRBV4-2 | NA | many | TGTGCCAGCAGCCGAGCGGGCTCCTACAATGAGCAGTTCTTC | CASSRAGSYNEQFF
TRBJ1-6 | TRBV20-1 | NA | few | TGCAGTCCCCAATCCGTGGGCAGCACCAATTCACCCCTCCACTTT | CSPQSVGSTNSPLHF
TRBJ1-4 | TRBV4-3 | TRBD1 | NA | TGCGCCAGCAGCCAAGATCCGGGACAGGGGGCGGCTAATGAAAAACTGTTTTTT | CASSQDPGQGAANEKLFF
TRBJ2-5 | TRBV6-2/TRBV6-3 | NA | few | TGTGCCAGCAGTTACCCCGGGGGGCCCCAAGAGACCCAGTACTTC | CASSYPGGPQETQYF
TRBJ1-1 | TRBV6-5 | TRBD1 | NA | TGTGCCAGCAGACAGGGGGCGCGGACTGAAGCTTTCTTT | CASRQGARTEAFF
TRBJ1-5 | TRBV10-3 | NA | many | TGTGCCATCAGACCGGACGGTAGCAATCAGCCCCAGCATTTT | CAIRPDGSNQPQHF
TRBJ2-3 | TRBV7-6 | TRBD2 | few | TGTGCCAGCAGCTTTGTCTTGGGAGGGCACACAGATACGCAGTATTTT | CASSFVLGGHTDTQYF
TRBJ2-5 | TRBV10-3 | NA | few | TGTGCCATCAGTGAGTTCGGTCGGGGGCTGGGGGAGACCCAGTACTTC | CAISEFGRGLGETQYF
TRBJ2-1 | TRBV29-1 | NA | few | TGCAGCGCACGTCCAGCAGGCTCCTACAATGAGCAGTTCTTC | CSARPAGSYNEQFF
TRBJ2-1 | TRBV3-1 | NA | many | TGTGCCAGCAGCCCCCTTGTAGGAAGCTCCTACAATGAGCAGTTCTTC | CASSPLVGSSYNEQFF
TRBJ2-2 | TRBV7-6 | NA | few | TGTGCCAGCAGCTTACCGCAGGGGCAGTCCGGGGAGCTGTTTTTT | CASSLPQGQSGELFF
TRBJ2-7 | TRBV5-6 | TRBD2 | few | TGTGCCAGCAGCGCGGGACTAGGAGGATACGAGCAGTACTTC | CASSAGLGGYEQYF
TRBJ2-5 | TRBV9 | NA | few | TGTGCCAGCAGCGTCGGACTGGGAAGAGTCGAGACCCAGTACTTC | CASSVGLGRVETQYF
TRBJ1-2 | TRBV11-2 | NA | NA | TGTGCCAGCAGCTCCACTGGTGTTAATGGCTACACCTTC | CASSSTGVNGYTF
TRBJ2-1 | TRBV5-1 | NA | NA | TGCGCCAGCAGGCCGACGGGGAGCTCCTACAATGAGCAGTTCTTC | CASRPTGSSYNEQFF
TRBJ1-2 | TRBV29-1 | NA | NA | TGCAGCGTTGAGTATGGGACGGGCTACACCTTC | CSVEYGTGYTF
TRBJ1-1 | TRBV20-1 | NA | NA | TGCAGTGCTAGGGATGGACAGCAAAACACTGAAGCTTTCTTT | CSARDGQQNTEAFF
TRBJ1-1 | TRBV28 | TRBD1 | few | TGTGCCAGCAGTCTCTTCGGACAGGGCACTGAAGCTTTCTTT | CASSLFGQGTEAFF
TRBJ2-1 | TRBV3-1 | NA | NA | TGTGCCAGCAGCCCAGCGAGGGGCTCCTACAATGAGCAGTTCTTC | CASSPARGSYNEQFF
TRBJ2-1 | TRBV14 | NA | NA | TGTGCCAGCAGCCAACGGGGCGGGATCTCCTACAATGAGCAGTTCTTC | CASSQRGGISYNEQFF
TRBJ2-3 | TRBV20-1 | NA | few | TGCAGTGCTAGTGGTCTAGCTCCCACAGATACGCAGTATTTT | CSASGLAPTDTQYF
TRBJ1-5 | TRBV28 | NA | few | TGTGCCAGCAGTTCGCTTGGGGGCGGTAGCAATCAGCCCCAGCATTTT | CASSSLGGGSNQPQHF
TRBJ1-5 | TRBV6-2/TRBV6-3 | NA | many | TGTGCCAGCAGTCTGCAGGGGAAGTACAATCAGCCCCAGCATTTT | CASSLQGKYNQPQHF
TRBJ1-6 | TRBV28 | TRBD1 | NA | TGTGCCAGCAGGGGGGGGACAGGGAGCGTTTCACCCCTCCACTTT | CASRGGTGSVSPLHF
TRBJ1-5 | TRBV28 | NA | many | TGTGCCAGCAGTTTCTCTTCGGGGAGTAGCAATCAGCCCCAGCATTTT | CASSFSSGSSNQPQHF
TRBJ2-5 | TRBV7-2 | NA | many | TGTGCCAGCAGCCCCGCGGGGACCCGCCGGGAGACCCAGTACTTC | CASSPAGTRRETQYF
TRBJ1-6 | TRBV11-2 | NA | NA | TGTGCCAGCAGCTACAGCATGCAGGGGCGTTCACCCCTCCACTTT | CASSYSMQGRSPLHF
TRBJ2-5 | TRBV11-2 | NA | few | TGTGCCAGCAGCAGAGGACATCAAGAGACCCAGTACTTC | CASSRGHQETQYF
TRBJ2-1 | TRBV25-1 | NA | NA | TGTGCCAGCACGGACGGGGGACAAACCTACAATGAGCAGTTCTTC | CASTDGGQTYNEQFF
TRBJ1-1 | TRBV29-1 | NA | NA | TGCAGCGGTGAAAATCAGGGAAGAATGAACACTGAAGCTTTCTTT | CSGENQGRMNTEAFF